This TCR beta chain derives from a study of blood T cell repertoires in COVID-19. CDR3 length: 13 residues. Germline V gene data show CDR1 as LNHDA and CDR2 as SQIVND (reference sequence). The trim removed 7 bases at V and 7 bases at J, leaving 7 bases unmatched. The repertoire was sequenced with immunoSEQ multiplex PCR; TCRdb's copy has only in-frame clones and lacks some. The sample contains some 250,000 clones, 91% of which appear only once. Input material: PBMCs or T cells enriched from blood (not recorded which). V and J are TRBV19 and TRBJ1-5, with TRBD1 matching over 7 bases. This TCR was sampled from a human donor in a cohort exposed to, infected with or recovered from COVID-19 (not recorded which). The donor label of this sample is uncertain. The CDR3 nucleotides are TGTGCCAGTACCACTGACAGGGCCCAGCCCCAGCATTTT. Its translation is CASTTDRAQPQHF.